Listed below are T cell receptor beta chains from one sample, sequenced in a study of blood T cell repertoires in COVID-19. The data were produced by immunoSEQ multiplex PCR, yet TCRdb's version contains in-frame clones alone and is incomplete. The repertoire holds approximately 170,000 clones, approximately 80% seen once, with roughly 14% in the top ten. Sequencing used peripheral blood. These receptors were obtained from an older woman with COVID-19, enrolled during active disease. Both conserved end residues are part of each CDR3. The D gene is left open where the match is weak. Where a row states a size, it is once, few, many or the class of an expanded clone; other rows omit it.

V	size	J	D	CDR3	DNA
TRBV2	few	TRBJ1-5	NA	CASSLDGRGQPQHF	TGTGCCAGCAGTTTGGACGGTCGGGGGCAGCCCCAGCATTTT
TRBV7-3	NA	TRBJ2-5	NA	CASCSRGPQETQYF	TGTGCCAGCTGCTCCAGGGGTCCACAAGAGACCCAGTACTTC
TRBV4-1	NA	TRBJ2-3	TRBD2	CASRLGLAGRGTQYF	TGCGCCAGCAGACTGGGACTAGCGGGGCGGGGGACGCAGTATTTT
TRBV5-1	NA	TRBJ2-3	NA	CASSQSDTQYF	TGCGCCAGCAGTCAGTCGGATACGCAGTATTTT
TRBV5-1	few	TRBJ1-1	NA	CASTLVGRGSLEAFF	TGCGCCAGCACCCTCGTCGGGAGGGGATCGCTCGAAGCTTTCTTT
TRBV7-7	once	TRBJ2-2	TRBD2	CASSPLAGGPNTGELFF	TGTGCTAGCAGCCCCCTAGCGGGAGGGCCGAACACCGGGGAGCTGTTTTTT
TRBV6-5	few	TRBJ1-1	NA	CASSKAMGGTEAFF	TGTGCCAGCAGCAAGGCTATGGGAGGCACTGAAGCTTTCTTT
TRBV30	NA	TRBJ2-7	NA	CAWTAGSEVYEQYF	TGTGCCTGGACCGCCGGGTCGGAGGTTTACGAGCAGTACTTC
TRBV5-4	NA	TRBJ2-3	NA	CASSLAGYTQYF	TGTGCCAGCAGCTTGGCCGGTTATACGCAGTATTTT
TRBV21-1	NA	TRBJ1-3	NA	CASSNRQITGGMDGNTIYF	TGTGCCAGCAGCAACCGACAAATAACAGGGGGTATGGATGGAAACACCATATATTTT
TRBV6-1	NA	TRBJ1-2	NA	CASSEAGQLYGYTF	TGTGCCAGCAGTGAAGCAGGACAGCTCTATGGCTACACCTTC
TRBV5-4	NA	TRBJ1-1	NA	CASSLERENTEAFF	TGTGCCAGCAGCTTGGAGAGAGAGAACACTGAAGCTTTCTTT
TRBV6-1	NA	TRBJ2-1	NA	CASSEGPANSEQFF	TGTGCCAGCAGTGAAGGTCCGGCGAACAGTGAGCAGTTCTTC
TRBV21-1	NA	TRBJ1-6	NA	CASSNGLSNSPLHF	TGTGCCAGCAGCAACGGACTGTCCAATTCACCCCTCCACTTT
TRBV2	NA	TRBJ2-1	TRBD1	CASSDRGPNEQFF	TGTGCCAGCAGTGACAGGGGGCCCAATGAGCAGTTCTTC
TRBV19	once	TRBJ2-1	NA	CASSIPGGVGQFF	TGTGCCAGTAGTATACCGGGCGGGGTGGGGCAGTTCTTC